This TCR beta chain was sequenced for a study of cytomegalovirus exposure and HLA in healthy donors. As for this clone: Its antigen is not identified.

Study-level findings and limits: In a later analysis, HLA-associated TCR beta chains were more clonally expanded than equally common others.

CDR1 is SGHNT and CDR2 is YYREEE in the germline V gene (reference sequence). With 4 bases clipped from V and 4 bases from J, the junction kept 4 bases outside the gene matches. This CDR3 spans 14 amino acids. The PCR made use of 60 Vbeta and 13 Jbeta primers. Assay used: immunoSEQ multiplex PCR; TCRdb lists only in-frame clones, some missing. The sample consists of fewer than 250,000 clones, 70% to 90% of them appearing once. Specimen: PBMCs. The chain links TRBV5-4 to TRBJ2-3; 9 nucleotides match TRBD2. The receptor was isolated from a man younger than 40 in good health and CMV-seronegative. The CDR3 DNA is TGTGCCAGCAGCCCAGCGGGGGGTCCAGATACGCAGTATTTT. This translates into CASSPAGGPDTQYF. Combining the CDR3 with reference TRBV5-4 and TRBJ2-3 gives the whole variable domain ETGVTQSPTHLIKTRGQQVTLRCSSQSGHNTVSWYQQALGQGPQFIFQYYREEENGRGNFPPRFSGLQFPNYSSELNVNALELDDSALYLCASSPAGGPDTQYFGPGTRLTVL.